This T cell receptor beta chain comes out of a study of vaccination and CD4 T cells after COVID-19. Across the study: Overlapping peptides of the spike proteins of SARS-CoV-2, HCoV-NL63, HCoV-OC43 and HCoV-229E were used for cell stimulation. Each control culture was treated with a CEFX pool, an HIV-1 Nef pool, or no peptide.

The treatment was: 10-day PBMC culture with coronavirus spike peptide pools or control peptides (ViraFEST assay). A half-volume replacement of the medium with fresh IL-2 medium was performed on days 3 and 7. Trimming pared 4 bases from V and 0 bases from J, leaving 13 bases between. Germline loops: CDR1 SGHTA, CDR2 FQGNSA. This CDR3 is built from 16 residues. Of note for this clonotype: Its target is not known.

The Oncomine TCR Beta short-read assay sequenced DNA from cultured CD4+ T cells. A single record per CDR3 protein comes from TCRdb applying MiXCR to the PCR reads. The table records roughly 17,000 distinct CDR3 sequences, nearly 40% of them present only once. The specimen was CD4+ T cells from blood, cultured in vitro. The TCR sequence derives from a human donor who had recovered from COVID-19. The V gene is TRBV7-2, the J gene TRBJ2-1, with a tentative D call TRBD2 (6 bases). CDR3 region: CASSWDFESSYNEQFF. The DNA of the CDR3 is TGTGCCAGCAGCTGGGACTTCGAGAGCTCCTACAATGAGCAGTTCTTC.